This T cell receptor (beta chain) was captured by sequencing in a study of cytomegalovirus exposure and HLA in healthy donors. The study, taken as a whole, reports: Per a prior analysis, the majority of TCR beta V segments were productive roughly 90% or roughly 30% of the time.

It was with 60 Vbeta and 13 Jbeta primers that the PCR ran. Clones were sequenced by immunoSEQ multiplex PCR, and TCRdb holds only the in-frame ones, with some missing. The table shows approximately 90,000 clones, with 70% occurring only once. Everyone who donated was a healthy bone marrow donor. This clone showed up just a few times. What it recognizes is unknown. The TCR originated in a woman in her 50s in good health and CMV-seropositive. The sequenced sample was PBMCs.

The CDR3 loop is CASSTWGTGAAGYEKLFF. In nucleotides, the CDR3 is TGTGCCAGCAGCACTTGGGGGACAGGGGCGGCAGGATATGAAAAACTGTTTTTT. The chain couples TRBV5-6 to TRBJ1-4, with 10 bases that match TRBD1. The CDR3 has 18 amino acids. V dropped 4 bases and J dropped 6; count of bases not matched to a gene: 15. The germline V gene encodes CDR1 SGHDT and CDR2 YYEEEE. The full variable domain, in which reference TRBV5-6 and TRBJ1-4 provide the parts outside the CDR3, is DAGVTQSPTHLIKTRGQQVTLRCSPKSGHDTVSWYQQALGQGPQFIFQYYEEEERQRGNFPDRFSGHQFPNYSSELNVNALLLGDSALYLCASSTWGTGAAGYEKLFFGSGTQLSVL.